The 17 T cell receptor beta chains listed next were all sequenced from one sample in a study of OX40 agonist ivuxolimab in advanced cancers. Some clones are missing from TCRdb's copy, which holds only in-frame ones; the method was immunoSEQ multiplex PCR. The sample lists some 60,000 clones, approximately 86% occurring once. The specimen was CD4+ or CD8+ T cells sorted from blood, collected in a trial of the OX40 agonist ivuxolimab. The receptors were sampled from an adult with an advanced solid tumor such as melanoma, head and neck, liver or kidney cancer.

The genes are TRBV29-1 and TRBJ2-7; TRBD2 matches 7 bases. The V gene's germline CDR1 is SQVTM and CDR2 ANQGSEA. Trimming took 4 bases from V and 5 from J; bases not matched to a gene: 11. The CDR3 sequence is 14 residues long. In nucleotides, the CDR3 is TGCAGCGTTGGGGTCTTGCGGGAGAGCCACGAGCAGTACTTC. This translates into CSVGVLRESHEQYF.

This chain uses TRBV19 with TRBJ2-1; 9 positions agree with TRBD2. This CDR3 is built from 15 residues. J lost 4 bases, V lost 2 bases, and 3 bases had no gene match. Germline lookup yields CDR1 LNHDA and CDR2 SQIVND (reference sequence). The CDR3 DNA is TGTGCCAGTAGTATAAGAAGCGGGAGGTACAATGAGCAGTTCTTC. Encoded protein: CASSIRSGRYNEQFF. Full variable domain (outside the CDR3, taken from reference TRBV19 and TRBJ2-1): DGGITQSPKYLFRKEGQNVTLSCEQNLNHDAMYWYRQDPGQGLRLIYYSQIVNDFQKGDIAEGYSVSREKKESFPLTVTSAQKNPTAFYLCASSIRSGRYNEQFFGPGTRLTVL.

In nucleotides, the CDR3 is TGTGCCAGAAGCCCCGGACTAAGCGGGATTTCTCAGTTCTTC. It specifies CARSPGLSGISQFF. The chain has TRBV5-3 and TRBJ2-1; TRBD2 matches at 7 bases. TRBV5-3 is noted as an ORF with a role that remains uncertain. V was pared by 4 bases and J by 13 bases, with 14 bases of the junction left unmatched. This CDR3 has 14 amino acids.

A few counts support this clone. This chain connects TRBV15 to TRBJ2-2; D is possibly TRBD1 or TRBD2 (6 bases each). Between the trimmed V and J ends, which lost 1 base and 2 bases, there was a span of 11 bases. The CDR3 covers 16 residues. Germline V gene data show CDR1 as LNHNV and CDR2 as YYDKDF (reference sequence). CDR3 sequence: CATSRVRGANTGELFF. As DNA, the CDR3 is TGTGCCACCAGCAGAGTGAGGGGGGCAAACACCGGGGAGCTGTTTTTT.

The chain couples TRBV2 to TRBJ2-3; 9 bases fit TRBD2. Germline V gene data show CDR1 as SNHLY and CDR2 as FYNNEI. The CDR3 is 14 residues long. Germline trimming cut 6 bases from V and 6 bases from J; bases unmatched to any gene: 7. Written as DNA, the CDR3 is TGTGCCAGCAGGGTAGCGGGAGTACGGGATACGCAGTATTTT. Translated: CASRVAGVRDTQYF. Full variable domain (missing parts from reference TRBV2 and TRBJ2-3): EPEVTQTPSHQVTQMGQEVILRCVPISNHLYFYWYRQILGQKVEFLVSFYNNEISEKSEIFDDQFSVERPDGSNFTLKIRSTKLEDSAMYFCASRVAGVRDTQYFGPGTRLTVL.

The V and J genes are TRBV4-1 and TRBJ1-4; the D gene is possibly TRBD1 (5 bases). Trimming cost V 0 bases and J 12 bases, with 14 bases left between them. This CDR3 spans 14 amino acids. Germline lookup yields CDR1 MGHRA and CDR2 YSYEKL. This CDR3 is CASSQDFWGGELFF. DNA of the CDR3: TGCGCCAGCAGCCAAGATTTTTGGGGAGGGGAACTGTTTTTT.

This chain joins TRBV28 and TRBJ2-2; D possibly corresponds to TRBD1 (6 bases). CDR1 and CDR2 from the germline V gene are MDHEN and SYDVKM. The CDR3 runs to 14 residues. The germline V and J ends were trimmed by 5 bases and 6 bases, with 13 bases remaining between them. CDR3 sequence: CASSPGQGSGELFF. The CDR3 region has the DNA TGTGCCAGCAGTCCGGGGCAGGGGTCCGGGGAGCTGTTTTTT.

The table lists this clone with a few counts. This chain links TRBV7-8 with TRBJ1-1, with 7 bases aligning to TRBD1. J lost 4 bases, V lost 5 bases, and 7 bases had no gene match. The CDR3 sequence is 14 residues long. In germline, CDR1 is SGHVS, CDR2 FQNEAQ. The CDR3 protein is CASSLQGVRTEAFF. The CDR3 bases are TGTGCCAGCAGCCTCCAGGGGGTTCGCACTGAAGCTTTCTTT.

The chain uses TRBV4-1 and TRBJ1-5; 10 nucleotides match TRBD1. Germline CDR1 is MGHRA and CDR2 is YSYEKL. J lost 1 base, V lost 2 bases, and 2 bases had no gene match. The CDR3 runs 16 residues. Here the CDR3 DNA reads TGCGCCAGCAGCCAAAGACAGGGGGCGAGCAATCAGCCCCAGCATTTT. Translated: CASSQRQGASNQPQHF.

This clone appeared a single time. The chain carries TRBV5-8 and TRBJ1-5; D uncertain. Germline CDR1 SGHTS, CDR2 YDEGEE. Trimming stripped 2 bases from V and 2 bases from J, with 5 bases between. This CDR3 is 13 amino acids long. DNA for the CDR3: TGTGCCAGCAGCTTTCGCGGCAATCAGCCCCAGCATTTT. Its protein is CASSFRGNQPQHF.

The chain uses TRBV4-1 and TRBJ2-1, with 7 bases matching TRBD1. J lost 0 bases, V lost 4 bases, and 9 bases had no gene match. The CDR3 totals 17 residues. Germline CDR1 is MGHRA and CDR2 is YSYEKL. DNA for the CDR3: TGCGCCAGCAGCCGCCACGACAGGGTAAGCTCCTACAATGAGCAGTTCTTC. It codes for CASSRHDRVSSYNEQFF.

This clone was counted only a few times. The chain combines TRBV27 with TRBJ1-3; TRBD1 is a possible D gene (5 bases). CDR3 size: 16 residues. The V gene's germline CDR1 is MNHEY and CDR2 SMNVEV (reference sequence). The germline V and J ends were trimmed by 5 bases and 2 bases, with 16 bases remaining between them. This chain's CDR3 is CASSIEGPQPGNTIYF. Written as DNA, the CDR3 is TGTGCCAGCAGTATTGAGGGACCCCAGCCTGGAAACACCATATATTTT.

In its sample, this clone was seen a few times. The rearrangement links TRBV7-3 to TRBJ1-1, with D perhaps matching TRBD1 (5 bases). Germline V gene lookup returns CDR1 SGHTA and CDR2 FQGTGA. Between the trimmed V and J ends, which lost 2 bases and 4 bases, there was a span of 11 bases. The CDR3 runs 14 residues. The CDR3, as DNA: TGTGCCAGCAGCTTAGGTAGCGGGACCACTGAAGCTTTCTTT. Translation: CASSLGSGTTEAFF.

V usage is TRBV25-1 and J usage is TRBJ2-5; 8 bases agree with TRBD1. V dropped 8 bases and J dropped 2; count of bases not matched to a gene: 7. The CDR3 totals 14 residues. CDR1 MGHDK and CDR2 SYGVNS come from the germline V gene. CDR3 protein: CASGTTGEQETQYF. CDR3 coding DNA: TGTGCCAGCGGTACGACAGGGGAACAAGAGACCCAGTACTTC.

This chain's CDR3 is CASSLTSGSINEQFF. The CDR3 bases are TGTGCCAGCAGCCTGACTAGCGGGAGTATCAATGAGCAGTTCTTC. This chain links TRBV5-6 with TRBJ2-1, with TRBD2 identical over 12 bases. The CDR3 has 15 amino acids. With V trimmed by 4 bases and J by 6 bases, 5 bases remained unmatched. Germline V lookup: CDR1 SGHDT, CDR2 YYEEEE.

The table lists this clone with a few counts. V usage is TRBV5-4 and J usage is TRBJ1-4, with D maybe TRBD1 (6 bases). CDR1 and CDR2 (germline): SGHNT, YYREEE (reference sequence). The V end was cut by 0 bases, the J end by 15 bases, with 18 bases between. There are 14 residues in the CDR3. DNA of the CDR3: TGTGCCAGCAGCTTGGATACGGGCAGGGGAGTTTTGTTTTTT. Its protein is CASSLDTGRGVLFF.

Here the CDR3 reads CAWADQGPIQPQHF. CDR3 in DNA: TGTGCCTGGGCAGACCAAGGGCCAATTCAGCCCCAGCATTTT. This chain uses TRBV30 with TRBJ1-5, with D hard to call. CDR3 length equals 14 residues. Germline V gene data show CDR1 as GTSNPN and CDR2 as SVGIG (reference sequence). V gave up 5 bases and J gave up 6 bases, with 17 bases separating them.